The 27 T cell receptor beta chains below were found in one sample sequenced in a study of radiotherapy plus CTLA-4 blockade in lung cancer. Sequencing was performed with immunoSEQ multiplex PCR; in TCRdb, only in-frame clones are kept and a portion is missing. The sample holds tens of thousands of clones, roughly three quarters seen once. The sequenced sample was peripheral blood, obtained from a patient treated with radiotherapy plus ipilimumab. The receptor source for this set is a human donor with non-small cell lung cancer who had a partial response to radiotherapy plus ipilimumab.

The CDR3 DNA reads as TGCAGCGTTGACCAGGGCTCTGGGGCCAACGTCCTGACTTTC. Protein: CSVDQGSGANVLTF. The chain combines TRBV29-1 with TRBJ2-6, with D possibly matching TRBD1 (5 bases). Looked up from germline, CDR1 is SQVTM and CDR2 is ANQGSEA. The V end lost 3 bases, the J end lost 0 bases, and 6 bases lay between the germline ends. This CDR3 has 14 residues.

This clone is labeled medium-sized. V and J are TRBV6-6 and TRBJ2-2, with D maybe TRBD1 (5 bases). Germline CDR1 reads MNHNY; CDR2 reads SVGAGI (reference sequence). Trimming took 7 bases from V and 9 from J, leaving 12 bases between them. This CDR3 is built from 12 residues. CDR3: CASTEDKRELFF. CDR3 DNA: TGTGCCAGCACCGAGGACAAACGGGAGCTGTTTTTT.

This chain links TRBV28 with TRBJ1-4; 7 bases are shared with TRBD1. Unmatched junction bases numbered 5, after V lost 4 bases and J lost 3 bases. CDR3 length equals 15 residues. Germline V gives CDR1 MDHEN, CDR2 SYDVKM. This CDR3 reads CASSWGTAANEKLFF. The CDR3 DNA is TGTGCCAGCAGTTGGGGGACAGCCGCTAATGAAAAACTGTTTTTT.

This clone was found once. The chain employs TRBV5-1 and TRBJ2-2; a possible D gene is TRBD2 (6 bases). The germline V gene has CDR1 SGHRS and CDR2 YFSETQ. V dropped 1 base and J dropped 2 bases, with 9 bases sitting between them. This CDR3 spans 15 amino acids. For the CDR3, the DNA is TGCGCCAGCAGCTTGTCCGGGGGTAACACCGGGGAGCTGTTTTTT. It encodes CASSLSGGNTGELFF.

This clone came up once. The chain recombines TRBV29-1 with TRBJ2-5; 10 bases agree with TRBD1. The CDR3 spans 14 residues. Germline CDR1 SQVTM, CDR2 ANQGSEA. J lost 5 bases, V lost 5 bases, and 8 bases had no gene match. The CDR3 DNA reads TGCAGCGTTTGCTGTGTGGGACAGGGGGAGACCCAGTACTTC. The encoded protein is CSVCCVGQGETQYF.

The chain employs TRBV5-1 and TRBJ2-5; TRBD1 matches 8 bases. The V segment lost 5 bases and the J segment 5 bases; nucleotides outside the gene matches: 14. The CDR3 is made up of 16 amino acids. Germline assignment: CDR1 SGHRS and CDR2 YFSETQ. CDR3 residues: CASSRQGQGFGETQYF. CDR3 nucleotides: TGCGCCAGCAGTAGACAAGGACAGGGCTTCGGGGAGACCCAGTACTTC.

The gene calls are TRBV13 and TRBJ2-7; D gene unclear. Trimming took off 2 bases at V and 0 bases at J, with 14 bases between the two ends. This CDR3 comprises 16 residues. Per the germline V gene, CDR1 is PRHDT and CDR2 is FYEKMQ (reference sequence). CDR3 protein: CASSLNVARISYEQYF. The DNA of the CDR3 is TGTGCCAGCAGCTTAAATGTTGCCAGAATCTCCTACGAGCAGTACTTC.

The CDR3 spells CASSETESYGYTF. The CDR3 DNA reads TGTGCCAGCAGTGAAACGGAGAGCTATGGCTACACCTTC. This chain links TRBV6-1 with TRBJ1-2; unclear D gene. CDR1 and CDR2 from the germline V gene are MNHNS and SASEGT. The V end lost 2 bases, the J end lost 4 bases, and 8 bases lay between the germline ends. The CDR3 length is 13 residues.

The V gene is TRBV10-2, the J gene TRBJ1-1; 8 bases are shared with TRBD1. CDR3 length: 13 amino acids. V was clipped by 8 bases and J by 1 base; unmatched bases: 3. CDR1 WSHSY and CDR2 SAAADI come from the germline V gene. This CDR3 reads CASGGTGNTEAFF. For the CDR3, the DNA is TGCGCCAGCGGGGGGACAGGGAACACTGAAGCTTTCTTT.

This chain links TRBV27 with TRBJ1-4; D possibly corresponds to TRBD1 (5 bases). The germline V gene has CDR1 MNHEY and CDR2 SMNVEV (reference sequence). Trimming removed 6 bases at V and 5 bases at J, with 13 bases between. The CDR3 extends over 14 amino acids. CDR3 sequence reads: CASSPGGSNEKLFF. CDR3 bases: TGTGCCAGCAGCCCCGGGGGGTCCAATGAAAAACTGTTTTTT.

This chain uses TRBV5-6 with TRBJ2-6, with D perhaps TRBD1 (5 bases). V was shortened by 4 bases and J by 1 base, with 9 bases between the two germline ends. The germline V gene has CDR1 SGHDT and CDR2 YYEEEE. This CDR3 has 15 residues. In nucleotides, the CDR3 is TGTGCCAGCAGCCTGGACATGTCTGGGGCCAACGTCCTGACTTTC. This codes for CASSLDMSGANVLTF.

CDR3 loop: CASSLMTGTGSYEQFF. The CDR3 coding sequence is TGTGCCAGCAGCTTAATGACCGGGACAGGGAGCTATGAGCAGTTCTTC. The chain recombines TRBV7-9 with TRBJ2-1, with 9 bases matching TRBD1. The CDR3 sequence is 16 residues long. Germline V gene sequence: CDR1 SEHNR, CDR2 FQNEAQ (reference sequence). Trimming at V came to 2 bases and at J to 8 bases, leaving 10 bases not matched to a gene.

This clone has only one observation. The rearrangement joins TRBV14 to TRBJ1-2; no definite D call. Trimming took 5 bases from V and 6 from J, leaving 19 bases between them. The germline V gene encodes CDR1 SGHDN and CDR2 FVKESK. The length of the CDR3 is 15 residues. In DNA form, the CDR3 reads TGTGCCAGCAGCTCCCTAAGGTTCGCGACTCATGGCTACACCTTC. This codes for CASSSLRFATHGYTF. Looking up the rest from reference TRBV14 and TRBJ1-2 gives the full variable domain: EAGVTQFPSHSVIEKGQTVTLRCDPISGHDNLYWYRRVMGKEIKFLLHFVKESKQDESGMPNNRFLAERTGGTYSTLKVQPAELEDSGVYFCASSSLRFATHGYTFGSGTRLTVV.

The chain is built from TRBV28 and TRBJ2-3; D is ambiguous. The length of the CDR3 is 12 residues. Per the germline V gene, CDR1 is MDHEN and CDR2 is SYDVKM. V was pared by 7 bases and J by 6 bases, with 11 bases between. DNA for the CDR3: TGTGCCAGCACCCTAACCGGTGATACGCAGTATTTT. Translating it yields CASTLTGDTQYF.

The CDR3 loop is CASSAPTGALNYGYTF. As DNA, the CDR3 is TGTGCCAGCAGCGCCCCGACAGGGGCTCTTAACTATGGCTACACCTTC. The chain carries TRBV7-9 and TRBJ1-2; 8 bases map to TRBD1. This CDR3 contains 16 residues. From germline, CDR1 is SEHNR and CDR2 FQNEAQ (reference sequence). The V and J ends lost 5 bases and 1 base, in that order; junction bases with no gene match: 9.

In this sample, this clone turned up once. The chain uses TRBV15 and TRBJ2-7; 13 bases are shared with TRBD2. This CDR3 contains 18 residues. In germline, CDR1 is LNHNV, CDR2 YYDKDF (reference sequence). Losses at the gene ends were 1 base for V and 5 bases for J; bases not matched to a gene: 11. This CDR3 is CATSRVGTSGAGSNEQYF. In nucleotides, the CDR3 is TGTGCCACCAGCAGAGTCGGGACTAGCGGGGCGGGGTCCAACGAGCAGTACTTC.

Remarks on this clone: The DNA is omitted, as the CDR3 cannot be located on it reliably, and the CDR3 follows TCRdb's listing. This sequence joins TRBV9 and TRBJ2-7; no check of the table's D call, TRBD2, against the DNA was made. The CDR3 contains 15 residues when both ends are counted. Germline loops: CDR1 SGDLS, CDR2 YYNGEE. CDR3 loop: CASSVGPGSSYEQYF.

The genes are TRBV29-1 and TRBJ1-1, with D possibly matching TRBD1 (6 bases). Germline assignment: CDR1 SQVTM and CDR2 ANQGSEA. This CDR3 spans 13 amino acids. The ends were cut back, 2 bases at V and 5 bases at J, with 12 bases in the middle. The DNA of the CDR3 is TGCAGCGTTGAATATACAGGGCGGACTGAAGCTTTCTTT. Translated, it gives CSVEYTGRTEAFF.

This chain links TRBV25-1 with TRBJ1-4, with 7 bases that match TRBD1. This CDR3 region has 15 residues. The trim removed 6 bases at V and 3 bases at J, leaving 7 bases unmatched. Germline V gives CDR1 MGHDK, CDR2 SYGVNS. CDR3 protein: CASRGWTGPNEKLFF. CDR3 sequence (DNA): TGTGCCAGCAGGGGCTGGACAGGTCCTAATGAAAAACTGTTTTTT.

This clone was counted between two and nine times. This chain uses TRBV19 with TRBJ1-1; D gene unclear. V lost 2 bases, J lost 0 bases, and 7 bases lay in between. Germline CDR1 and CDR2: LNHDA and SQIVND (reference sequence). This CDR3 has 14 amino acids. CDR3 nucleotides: TGTGCCAGTAGTATAATGGCTGTGAACACTGAAGCTTTCTTT. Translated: CASSIMAVNTEAFF. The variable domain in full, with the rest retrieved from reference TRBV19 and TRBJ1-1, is DGGITQSPKYLFRKEGQNVTLSCEQNLNHDAMYWYRQDPGQGLRLIYYSQIVNDFQKGDIAEGYSVSREKKESFPLTVTSAQKNPTAFYLCASSIMAVNTEAFFGQGTRLTVV.

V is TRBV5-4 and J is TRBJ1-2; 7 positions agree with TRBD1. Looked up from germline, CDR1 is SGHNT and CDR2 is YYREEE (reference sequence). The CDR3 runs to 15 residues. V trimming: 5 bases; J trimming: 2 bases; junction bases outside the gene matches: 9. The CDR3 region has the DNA TGTGCCAGCAGACTGACGTCGGGACAGAACTATGGCTACACCTTC. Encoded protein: CASRLTSGQNYGYTF.

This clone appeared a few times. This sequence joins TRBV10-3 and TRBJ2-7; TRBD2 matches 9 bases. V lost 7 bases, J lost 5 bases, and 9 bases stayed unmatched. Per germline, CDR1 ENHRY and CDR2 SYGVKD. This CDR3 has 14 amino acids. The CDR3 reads CAIKQGLAGNEQYF. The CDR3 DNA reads TGTGCCATCAAGCAAGGGCTAGCGGGGAACGAGCAGTACTTC.

In nucleotides, the CDR3 is TGTGCCAGCAGTTATCGACAGGGGGTGGAAAAACTGTTTTTT. It yields the protein CASSYRQGVEKLFF. The chain has TRBV7-9 and TRBJ1-4; 9 positions agree with TRBD1. Unmatched junction bases numbered 7, after V lost 6 bases and J lost 8 bases. In germline, CDR1 is SEHNR, CDR2 FQNEAQ (reference sequence). This CDR3 contains 14 residues.

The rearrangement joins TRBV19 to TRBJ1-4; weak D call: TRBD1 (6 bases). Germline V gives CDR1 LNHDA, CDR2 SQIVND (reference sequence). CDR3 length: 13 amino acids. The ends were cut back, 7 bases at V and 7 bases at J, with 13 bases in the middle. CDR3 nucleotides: TGTGCCAGTACCAAGGGGGTTGGTGAAAAACTGTTTTTT. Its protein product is CASTKGVGEKLFF. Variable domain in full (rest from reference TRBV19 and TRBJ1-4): DGGITQSPKYLFRKEGQNVTLSCEQNLNHDAMYWYRQDPGQGLRLIYYSQIVNDFQKGDIAEGYSVSREKKESFPLTVTSAQKNPTAFYLCASTKGVGEKLFFGSGTQLSVL.

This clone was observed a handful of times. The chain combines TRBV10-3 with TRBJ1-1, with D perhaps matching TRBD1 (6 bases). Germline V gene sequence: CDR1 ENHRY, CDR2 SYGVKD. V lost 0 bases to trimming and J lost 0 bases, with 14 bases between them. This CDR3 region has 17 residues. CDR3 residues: CAISESTGLSMNTEAFF. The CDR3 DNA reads TGTGCCATCAGTGAGTCGACAGGACTCTCCATGAACACTGAAGCTTTCTTT.

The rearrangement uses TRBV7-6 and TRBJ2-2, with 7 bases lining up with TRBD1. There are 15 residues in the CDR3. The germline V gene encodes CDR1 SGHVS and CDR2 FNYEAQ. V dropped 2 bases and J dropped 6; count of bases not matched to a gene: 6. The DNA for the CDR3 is TGTGCCAGCAGCTTACGACAGGGAGTGTCCGGGGAGCTGTTTTTT. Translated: CASSLRQGVSGELFF.

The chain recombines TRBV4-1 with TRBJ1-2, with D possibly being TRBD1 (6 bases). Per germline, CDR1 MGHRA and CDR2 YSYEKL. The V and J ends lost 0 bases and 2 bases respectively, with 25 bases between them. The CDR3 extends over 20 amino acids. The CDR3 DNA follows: TGCGCCAGCAGCCAAGATATGACAGTTACCTGGACAGAGAGCAACTATGGCTACACCTTC. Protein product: CASSQDMTVTWTESNYGYTF.